The subject of this entry is one T cell receptor (beta chain). This clone was seen only a few times. Its binding antigen is unknown. Nothing much larger sits one base from this clone, and base qualities are not available. The cohort consisted of 600 to 750 healthy bone marrow donors. At the time of sampling, all cohort members were nominally healthy, though unrecorded immune exposures were likely present. The donor tested CMV seropositive, placing the donor among the 310 or so seropositive members of the cohort. Each donor provided a peripheral blood sample, and peripheral blood mononuclear cells were used for TCR beta sequencing. The Qiagen DNeasy Blood Extraction Kit was used to extract genomic DNA from the blood cell samples. The method was the immunoSEQ multiplex PCR assay. For the multiplex PCR, a mixture combining 60 forward primers for TCR Vbeta segments and 13 reverse primers for TCR Jbeta segments was used. The CDR3 region of rearranged TCR beta genes was amplified from genomic DNA with a multiplex PCR assay. The Illumina HiSeq System was used to sequence the amplified TCR beta libraries as 87-base-pair reads. As for the authors' bioinformatics: A later analysis tallied approximately 87 million unique TCR beta chains across the 550 to 850 repertoires, and about 10 million of those chains were shared by two or more donors. Raw reads were error-corrected and collapsed into unique sequences by a nearest-neighbor algorithm in which closely related sequences were merged to remove PCR and sequencing errors. To assign V, D and J gene segments, CDR3 sequences were aligned to IMGT reference sequences. For a sequence to be retained, a match of at least six nucleotides was required to both a V gene segment and a J gene segment. Rearrangements were called productive when the CDR3 lacked stop codons and stayed in frame with V and J; all others were non-productive. CDR3 was defined according to IMGT convention as the region running from the second conserved V-encoded cysteine to the conserved J-encoded phenylalanine. The earlier analysis of about 500 of the donors excluded sequences that lacked an unambiguous match to a single V gene segment. In an earlier analysis of several hundred of the donors, V segments were called functional above 56.7% productive rearrangements and were called segregating when the between-donor standard deviation exceeded 5%. A statistical classification framework was built to diagnose cytomegalovirus status from the catalog of TCR beta chain sequences. V and J gene assignment, in a later analysis, came from comparing TCR nucleotide sequences with IMGT/GENE-DB human TR gene sequences. Using the TCRdist pipeline, a later analysis assigned CDR3 sequences along with most-parsimonious VDJ recombination scenarios. In a later analysis, each TCR beta chain was defined by its CDR3 amino acid sequence together with its V-gene family, and reads without a unique V-gene family were excluded. To address suspected cross-contamination and a sequencing artifact, a later analysis removed a few hundred highly shared, low-generation-probability nucleotide sequences. For each public chain, a later analysis derived a clonal expansion index from normalized ranks of inferred template counts within each repertoire. A later analysis computed generation probabilities with a VDJ recombination model fitted to out-of-frame rearrangements, and checked the results against IGoR. In a later analysis, TCR-TCR, TCR-HLA and TCR-CMV co-occurrence was scored with hypergeometric tests, and a repertoire-size bias correction was applied to TCR pairs. False discovery rates were estimated in a later analysis by permuting HLA or CMV assignments 20 times. A later analysis grouped co-occurring TCRs with DBSCAN, adding TCRdist sequence similarity when clustering within HLA-allele-positive subsets. Repertoires with fewer than 30,000 or more than 120,000 public chains were left out of co-occurrence clustering, as were five repertoires with anomalous nucleotide sharing. TCRdb retrieved this table from immuneACCESS and kept in-frame rearrangements only. Not all clones are present; in checked studies, unresolved V genes account for under half, and no reason is known for the remainder. D and trimming were read from the DNA, whereas the V and J calls and clone size are those reported in that table. In this sample the table shows 200,000 to 250,000 clones, 77% of which occur a single time. Around 2.9% of the sample lies in the top ten.

The source of the sample is a study of cytomegalovirus exposure and HLA in healthy donors (dated 2017 in TCRdb). Study-wide context: An earlier analysis of roughly 500 of the donors reported roughly 300 Gb of sequence data and 117 million unique TCR beta sequences from about 180 million T cells. The number of donors typed differed by locus, with about 629-640 for A, B, C, DRB1 and DQB1, more than 500 for DQA1, over 600 for DPA1, and approximately 470 for DPB1. Among a few hundred genotyped donors of the cohort, an average of about 240,000 unique TCR beta nucleotide sequences were sequenced per donor, roughly 20% of them non-productive. Of the roughly 390 genotyped donors, over 80% were placed in the genetic ancestry cluster associated with self-reported Caucasian donors. The aim of the study was to test whether cataloging public T cell receptors could identify signatures of past pathogen exposure. The study profiled the T cell repertoires of 550 to 700 subjects by immunosequencing and related them to cytomegalovirus serostatus. Every repertoire in the discovery cohort had been generated on one and the same sequencing platform. Rather than using new phenotypic data, the later analysis identified candidate immune exposures from TCR beta sequences and from how often those sequences occurred across donors. Roughly five DR-DQ haplotypes were handled as single units for association and clustering because linkage in the cohort was strong. About 280 gigabases of sequencing data and 75 million to 85 million unique TCR sequences made up an early release that covered 500 to 650 HLA-typed donors. Donor age, sex, ethnicity and CMV serostatus were collected together with the repertoire data. Genome-wide SNP genotypes for about 65% of the 666 donors were used in a later genetic analysis, which treated that subset as a discovery cohort. Besides the first cohort of roughly 700 subjects, a separate validation cohort made up of 120 different subjects was used. A later analysis re-examined previously published TCR beta repertoires from just over 650 donors and added high-resolution HLA genotyping to investigate patterns of TCR occurrence. HLA typing included class I and class II loci at four-digit resolution. An earlier analysis of about 620 of the donors applied high-throughput TCR beta sequencing to assess whether each TCR beta V gene segment acted as functional or pseudogenic. High-throughput TCR immunosequencing, statistical association of individual TCRs with disease status, and machine learning were combined to predict cytomegalovirus infection status.

CDR1 and CDR2 are drawn from the germline V gene: SGHRS, YFSETQ. Relative to germline, V is 4 bases shorter and J is 2 bases shorter, with 19 bases between their ends. The CDR3 spans 17 residues, from the cysteine through the phenylalanine. Only the CDR3 portion is preserved as DNA: 51 bases, with reading frame beginning at the first base. The paper's findings and limits, for the study overall: While some public TCRs were present in many individuals, most TCR sequences turned up only very rarely across donors. A later analysis associated 15,000 or so TCR beta sequences with specific HLA alleles at a false discovery rate of 0.05. A further reported finding was that TCR beta sequences accurately predicted the HLA-A and HLA-B alleles for most subjects in the first cohort. In both the original and validation cohorts, the classifier was reported to diagnose cytomegalovirus status with high specificity and sensitivity. The presence/absence analyses assumed that sequencing depth was roughly uniform across donors, and that assumption may not be true. A later analysis found that TCR association rates varied across HLA loci, with DRB1 alleles showing the most associated TCRs and HLA-C alleles the fewest. A later analysis found that HLA-associated TCR beta chains were more clonally expanded and had lower generation probabilities than equally common non-associated chains. The sequencing pipeline was judged likely to have produced a cluster of highly shared sequence variants as a technical artifact. This cohort had only TCR beta chains sequenced, and the lack of alpha or paired-chain data limited which features could be detected. When HLA alleles, especially DR and DQ, strongly co-occurred, TCR associations were difficult to assign to individual alleles. In a later analysis, most CMV-associated TCR beta chains were found to appear HLA-restricted, with HLA associations seemingly driven largely by CMV exposure. Some IMGT-functional V segments, including TRBV6-2 and TRBV6-3, could not be distinguished by the 87-base-pair reads and were therefore excluded. For the cohort, immune exposure information was limited to CMV serostatus. About 15 rarely observed V segments, including chromosome 9 orphons, were excluded from the earlier analysis of a few hundred of the donors because counts were too low. In an earlier analysis of around 600 of the donors, most TCR beta V segments appeared in productive rearrangements about 87% or about 30% of the time, broadly matching IMGT annotations. Correlated functional status among segregating V segments might be attributable to linkage disequilibrium, but an unknown experimental factor could not be ruled out. The authors suggested that the approach could potentially be generalized to other disease states and immunological phenotypes. In a later genetic analysis, fewer N-insertions in productive TCRs were reported among donors in an Asian-associated ancestry cluster than the approximately 710-donor mean. A few of the identified cytomegalovirus-associated TCR beta chains were confirmed in vitro to be specific for cytomegalovirus antigens. In a later genetic analysis, a missense DCLRE1C variant was associated with V-gene and J-gene trimming of TCR beta chains, and the association was replicated in an independent cohort. A total of fewer than 200 TCR beta chains were listed by the study as associated with cytomegalovirus. In a later analysis, several top co-occurrence clusters were reported to appear linked to parvovirus B19, influenza, CMV and Epstein-Barr virus. Because HLA typing was missing for some donors at each locus, association tests included only the typed subset.

This clonotype originated in a woman aged 55-69 years in good health and CMV-seropositive. Sequenced sample: PBMCs. The receptor chain draws on TRBV5-1 and TRBJ2-1; the D region possibly corresponds to TRBD1 (6 bases align). The CDR3 protein: CASSPGSVGDTYNEQFF. In nucleotides, the sequence is TGCGCCAGCAGCCCGGGCTCGGTAGGGGACACCTACAATGAGCAGTTCTTC.